This TCR beta chain was sequenced during a study of blood T cells in healthy people across ages. Looked up from germline, CDR1 is WSHSY and CDR2 is SAAADI. The CDR3 runs to 16 residues. The V segment lost 7 bases and the J segment 2 bases; nucleotides outside the gene matches: 13. Primed by a sample-barcoded 5' primer and a J-beta primer mix, a second PCR proceeded for 7 to 11 cycles. TCRdb passed the 5' RACE reads through MiXCR, listing each CDR3 protein once. The sample records about 1 million distinct CDR3 sequences, around 45% being singletons. The total RNA that was extracted per sample amounted to at least 5 micrograms.

V and J are TRBV10-2 and TRBJ2-5, with 7 bases that match TRBD1. Source material: blood. This TCR derives from a woman aged 55 to 70 in good health. The DNA for the CDR3 is TGCGCCAGCATTGGACCCGGGACAGCTACTCAAGAGACCCAGTACTTC. Encoded protein: CASIGPGTATQETQYF.